A selection of T cell receptor beta chains follows, all from one sample in a study of response to subunit inactivated influenza vaccine. From the RT-PCR reads, TCRdb called clonotypes with MiXCR, one entry per CDR3 protein. The data show hundreds of thousands of distinct CDR3 sequences, approximately 15% seen once. The sample in question was PBMCs from blood, obtained roughly 2 weeks before vaccination. Receptors originate from a man aged 50 to 60 who received an inactivated influenza vaccine. CDR3s include the opening cysteine and the closing phenylalanine or tryptophan. The size entry is marked missing in some rows and otherwise reads once, few, many or a size class.

clone_size | j_call | v_call | cdr3_aa
. | TRBJ2-1 | TRBV7-2 | CASRLGLAGNNEQFF
. | TRBJ1-5 | TRBV7-6 | CASSLGPSYQPQHF
few | TRBJ1-5 | TRBV9 | CASSLVQGGSNQPQHF
few | TRBJ1-4 | TRBV28 | CASRYGQATNEKLFF
. | TRBJ1-1 | TRBV15 | CATSTTVTGTEAFF
once | TRBJ2-7 | TRBV6-2/TRBV6-3 | CASSDPLRLHYEQYF
. | TRBJ1-5 | TRBV7-2 | CASSPDRVRQPQHF
. | TRBJ1-2 | TRBV6-5 | CASSYDGAGIYGYTF
. | TRBJ2-1 | TRBV29-1 | CSVEDLVGMGPMQFF
. | TRBJ2-2 | TRBV5-1 | CASSFATGRSGELFF
. | TRBJ1-1 | TRBV7-6 | CASSLAYRTEAFF
few | TRBJ2-1 | TRBV10-3 | CAIRRLAGNEQFF
few | TRBJ2-1 | TRBV5-1 | CASSLVSATGSTYNEQFF
. | TRBJ2-1 | TRBV12-3/TRBV12-4 | CASSLGGIYNEQFF
. | TRBJ2-7 | TRBV20-1 | CSARGASGGYEQYF
few | TRBJ2-5 | TRBV12-3/TRBV12-4 | CASSSKRDRGRETQYF
many | TRBJ1-4 | TRBV2 | CASSPRGGTNEKLFF
many | TRBJ1-5 | TRBV12-3/TRBV12-4 | CATAKTGGAGQPQHF
few | TRBJ2-3 | TRBV7-8 | CASSLAPILAQKWADTQYF
few | TRBJ2-5 | TRBV5-1 | CASSRPGQGNQETQYF
. | TRBJ2-1 | TRBV4-1 | CASSQTGSYNEQFF
. | TRBJ2-1 | TRBV14 | CASSQFQHNEQFF
few | TRBJ1-5 | TRBV27 | CASSTIGQSNQPQHF
. | TRBJ2-1 | TRBV20-1 | CSAGPTSGGSSEQFF
. | TRBJ1-2 | TRBV5-8 | CASSLTGGKGYTF
few | TRBJ2-2 | TRBV15 | CATSSSGARGTGELFF
. | TRBJ2-7 | TRBV5-1 | CASSPGQGSIYEQYF
. | TRBJ2-2 | TRBV24-1 | CATSDLYHGELFF
. | TRBJ2-6 | TRBV5-6 | CASSLWEDRVFHSGANVLTF
. | TRBJ1-2 | TRBV2 | CASSETPPGGYTF
few | TRBJ1-1 | TRBV4-1 | CASSQVRETTEAFF
. | TRBJ2-1 | TRBV5-1 | CASSLVAGGHEQFF
few | TRBJ2-7 | TRBV28 | CASSLRSPWSYEQYF
. | TRBJ2-3 | TRBV29-1 | CSVELGRGTDTQYF
few | TRBJ2-7 | TRBV20-1 | CSASGPQVREQYF
many | TRBJ2-5 | TRBV12-3/TRBV12-4 | CASTQGDRGWGTQYF
few | TRBJ2-3 | TRBV10-1 | CASSDGDLGDKGTDTQYF
. | TRBJ2-1 | TRBV7-2 | CASSSALSGSYNEQFF
. | TRBJ2-1 | TRBV6-2/TRBV6-3 | CASSYSPRPYNEQFF
few | TRBJ2-2 | TRBV7-2 | CASSPRTGWAGELFF
. | TRBJ1-6 | TRBV20-1 | CSARVAGGSYNSPLHF
few | TRBJ2-2 | TRBV20-1 | CSARVSGELFF
. | TRBJ1-1 | TRBV20-1 | CSARPPASGTEAFF
. | TRBJ1-5 | TRBV12-3/TRBV12-4 | CASSETWGGQPQHF
many | TRBJ2-2 | TRBV3-1 | CASSQDLWQRNTGELFF
. | TRBJ2-3 | TRBV20-1 | CSAVKTFADTQYF
. | TRBJ2-5 | TRBV3-1 | CASSQGSGVTQYF
. | TRBJ1-2 | TRBV4-1 | CASSQGGAREGYTF
. | TRBJ1-6 | TRBV30 | CAWRRGDRISGPNSPLHF
few | TRBJ2-1 | TRBV3-1 | CASSAGTAYNEQFF
. | TRBJ2-1 | TRBV4-1 | CASSQTFGGSRYNEQFF
. | TRBJ2-2 | TRBV18 | CASSPPTGHRELFF
. | TRBJ2-5 | TRBV5-4 | CASSLGPGQGLETQYF
. | TRBJ2-3 | TRBV6-2/TRBV6-3 | CASSYLPGRATGTDTQYF
. | TRBJ1-5 | TRBV28 | CASRPRNQPQHF